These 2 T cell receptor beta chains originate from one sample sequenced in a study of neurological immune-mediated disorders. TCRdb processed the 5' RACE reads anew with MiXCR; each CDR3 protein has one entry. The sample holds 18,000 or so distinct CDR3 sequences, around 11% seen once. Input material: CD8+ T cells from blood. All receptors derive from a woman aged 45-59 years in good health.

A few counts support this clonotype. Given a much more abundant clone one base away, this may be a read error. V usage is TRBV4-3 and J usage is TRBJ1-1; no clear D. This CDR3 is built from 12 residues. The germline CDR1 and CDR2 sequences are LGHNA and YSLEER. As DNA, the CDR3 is TGCGCCAACAGCCAAGTTGGGGCTGAAGCTTTCTTT. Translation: CANSQVGAEAFF.

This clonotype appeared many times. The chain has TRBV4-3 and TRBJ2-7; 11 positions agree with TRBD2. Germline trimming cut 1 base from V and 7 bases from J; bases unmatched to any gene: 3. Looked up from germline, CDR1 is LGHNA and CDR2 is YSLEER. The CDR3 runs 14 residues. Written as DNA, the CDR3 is TGCGCCAGCAGCCAAGCCCGACTAGCGGGAGAGCAGTACTTC. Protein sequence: CASSQARLAGEQYF.